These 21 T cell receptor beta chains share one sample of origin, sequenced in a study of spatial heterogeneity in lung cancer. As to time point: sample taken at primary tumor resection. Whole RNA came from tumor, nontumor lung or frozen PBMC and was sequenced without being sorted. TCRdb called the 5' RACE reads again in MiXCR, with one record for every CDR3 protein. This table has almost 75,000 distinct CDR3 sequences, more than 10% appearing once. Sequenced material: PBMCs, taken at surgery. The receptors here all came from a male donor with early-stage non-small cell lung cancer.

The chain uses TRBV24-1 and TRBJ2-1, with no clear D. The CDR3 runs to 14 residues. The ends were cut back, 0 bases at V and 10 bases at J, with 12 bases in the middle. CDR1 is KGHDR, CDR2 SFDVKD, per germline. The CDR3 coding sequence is TGTGCCACCAGTGATTTGGGTGCAGGCGACGAGCAGTTCTTC. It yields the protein CATSDLGAGDEQFF.

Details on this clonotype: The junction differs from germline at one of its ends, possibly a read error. The CDR3 coding sequence is TGTGCTAGCAGCTTAACCCGTGGACTAGCGGGAGGAAGGGGTGAGCAGTTCTTC. It codes for CASSLTRGLAGGRGEQFF. This rearrangement joins TRBV7-7 to TRBJ2-1; 14 bases align to TRBD2. Germline loops: CDR1 SSHAT, CDR2 FNYEAQ (reference sequence). The CDR3 has 18 amino acids.

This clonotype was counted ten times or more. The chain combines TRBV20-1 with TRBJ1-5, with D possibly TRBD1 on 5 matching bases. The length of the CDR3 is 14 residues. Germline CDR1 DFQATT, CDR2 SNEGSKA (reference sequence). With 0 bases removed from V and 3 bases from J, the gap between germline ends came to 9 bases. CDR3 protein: CSARDRGTNQPQHF. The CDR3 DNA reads TGCAGTGCTAGAGATCGGGGCACCAATCAGCCCCAGCATTTT.

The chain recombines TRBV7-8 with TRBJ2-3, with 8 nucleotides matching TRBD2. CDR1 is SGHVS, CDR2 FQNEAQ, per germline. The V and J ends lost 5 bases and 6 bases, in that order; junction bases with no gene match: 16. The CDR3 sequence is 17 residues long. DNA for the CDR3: TGTGCCAGCAGCCCCCGGATTAGCGGGACCCTCGTGGATACGCAGTATTTT. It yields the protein CASSPRISGTLVDTQYF.

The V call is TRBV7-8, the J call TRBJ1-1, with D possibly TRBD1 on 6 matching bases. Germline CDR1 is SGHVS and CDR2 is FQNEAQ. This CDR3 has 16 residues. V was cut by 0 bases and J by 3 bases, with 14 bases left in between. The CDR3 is CASSLALAGEDTEAFF. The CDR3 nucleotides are TGTGCCAGCAGCTTAGCGTTGGCAGGGGAAGACACTGAAGCTTTCTTT.

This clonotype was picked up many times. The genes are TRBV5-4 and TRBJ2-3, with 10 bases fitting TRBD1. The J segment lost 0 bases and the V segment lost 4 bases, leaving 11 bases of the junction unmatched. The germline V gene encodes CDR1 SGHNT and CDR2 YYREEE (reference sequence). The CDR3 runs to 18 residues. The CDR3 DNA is TGTGCCAGCAGCCTGGGACAGGGGTTAGCCTATAGCACAGATACGCAGTATTTT. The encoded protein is CASSLGQGLAYSTDTQYF.

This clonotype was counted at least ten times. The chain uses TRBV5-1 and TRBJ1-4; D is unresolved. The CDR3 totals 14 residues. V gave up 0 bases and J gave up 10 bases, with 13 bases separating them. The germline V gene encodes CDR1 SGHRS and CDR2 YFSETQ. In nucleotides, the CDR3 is TGCGCCAGCAGCTTGGGTGCGTCAGTGGGAAAACTGTTTTTT. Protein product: CASSLGASVGKLFF. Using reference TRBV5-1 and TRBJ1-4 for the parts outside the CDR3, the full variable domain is KAGVTQTPRYLIKTRGQQVTLSCSPISGHRSVSWYQQTPGQGLQFLFEYFSETQRNKGNFPGRFSGRQFSNSRSEMNVSTLELGDSALYLCASSLGASVGKLFFGSGTQLSVL.

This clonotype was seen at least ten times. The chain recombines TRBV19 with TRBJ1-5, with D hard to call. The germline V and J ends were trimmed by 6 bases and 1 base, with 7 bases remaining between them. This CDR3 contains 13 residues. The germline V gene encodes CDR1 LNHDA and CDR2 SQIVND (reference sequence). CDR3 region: CASSLDSNQPQHF. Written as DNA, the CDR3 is TGTGCCAGTAGCTTGGACAGCAATCAGCCCCAGCATTTT.

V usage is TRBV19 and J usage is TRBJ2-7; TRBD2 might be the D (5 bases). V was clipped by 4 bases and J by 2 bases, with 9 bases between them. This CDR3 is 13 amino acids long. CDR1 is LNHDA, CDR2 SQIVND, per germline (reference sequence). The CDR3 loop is CASSSGPPYEQYF. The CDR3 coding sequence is TGTGCCAGTAGTAGCGGGCCCCCCTACGAGCAGTACTTC.

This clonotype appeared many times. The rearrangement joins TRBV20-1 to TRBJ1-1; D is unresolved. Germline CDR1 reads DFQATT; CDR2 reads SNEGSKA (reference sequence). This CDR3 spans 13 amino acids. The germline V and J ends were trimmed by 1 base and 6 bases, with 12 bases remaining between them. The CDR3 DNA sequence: TGCAGTGCTAGAGTCGGCGGGATGGCTGAAGCTTTCTTT. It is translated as CSARVGGMAEAFF.

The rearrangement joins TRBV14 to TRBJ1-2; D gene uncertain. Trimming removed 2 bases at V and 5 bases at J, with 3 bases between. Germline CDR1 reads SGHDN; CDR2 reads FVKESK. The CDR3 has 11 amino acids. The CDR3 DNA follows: TGTGCCAGCAGCCAATCTTATGGCTACACCTTC. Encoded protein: CASSQSYGYTF.

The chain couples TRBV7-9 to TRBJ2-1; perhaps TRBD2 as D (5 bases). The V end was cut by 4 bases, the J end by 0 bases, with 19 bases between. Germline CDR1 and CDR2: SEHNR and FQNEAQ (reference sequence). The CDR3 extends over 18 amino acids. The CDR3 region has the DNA TGTGCCAGCAGCTCCCCATCGAGCGGCTATAGCTCCTACAATGAGCAGTTCTTC. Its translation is CASSSPSSGYSSYNEQFF. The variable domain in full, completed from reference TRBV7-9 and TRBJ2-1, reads DTGVSQNPRHKITKRGQNVTFRCDPISEHNRLYWYRQTLGQGPEFLTYFQNEAQLEKSRLLSDRFSAERPKGSFSTLEIQRTEQGDSAMYLCASSSPSSGYSSYNEQFFGPGTRLTVL.

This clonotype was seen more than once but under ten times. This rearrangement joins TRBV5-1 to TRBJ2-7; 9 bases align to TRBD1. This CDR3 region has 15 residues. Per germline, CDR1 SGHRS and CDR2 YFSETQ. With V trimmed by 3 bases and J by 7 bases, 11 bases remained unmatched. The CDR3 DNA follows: TGCGCCAGCAGCTATGTACTACAGGGGGCGCGGGAGCAGTACTTC. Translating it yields CASSYVLQGAREQYF.

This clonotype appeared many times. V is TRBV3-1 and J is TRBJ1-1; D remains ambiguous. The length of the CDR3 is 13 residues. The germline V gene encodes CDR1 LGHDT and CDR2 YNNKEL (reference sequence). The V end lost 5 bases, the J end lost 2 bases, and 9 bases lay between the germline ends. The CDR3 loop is CASSSRRNTEAFF. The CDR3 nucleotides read TGTGCCAGCAGCTCCCGACGTAACACTGAAGCTTTCTTT.

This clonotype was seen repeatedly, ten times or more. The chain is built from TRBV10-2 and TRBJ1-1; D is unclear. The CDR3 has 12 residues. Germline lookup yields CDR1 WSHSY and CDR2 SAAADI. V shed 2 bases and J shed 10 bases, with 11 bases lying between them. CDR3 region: CASSEPTMGAFF. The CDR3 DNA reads TGCGCCAGCAGTGAGCCGACGATGGGAGCTTTCTTT.

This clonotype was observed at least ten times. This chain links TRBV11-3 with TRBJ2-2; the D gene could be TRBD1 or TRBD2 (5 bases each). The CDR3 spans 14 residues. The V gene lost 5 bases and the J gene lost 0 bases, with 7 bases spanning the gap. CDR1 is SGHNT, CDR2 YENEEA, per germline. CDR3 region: CASSGTSNTGELFF. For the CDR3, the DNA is TGTGCCAGCAGCGGGACCTCGAACACCGGGGAGCTGTTTTTT.

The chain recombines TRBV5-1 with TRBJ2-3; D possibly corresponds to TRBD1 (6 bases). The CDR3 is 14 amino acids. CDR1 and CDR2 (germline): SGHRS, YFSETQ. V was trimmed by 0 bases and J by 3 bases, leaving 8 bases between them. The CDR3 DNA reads TGCGCCAGCAGCTTGGTGGGGACAACAGATACGCAGTATTTT. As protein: CASSLVGTTDTQYF.

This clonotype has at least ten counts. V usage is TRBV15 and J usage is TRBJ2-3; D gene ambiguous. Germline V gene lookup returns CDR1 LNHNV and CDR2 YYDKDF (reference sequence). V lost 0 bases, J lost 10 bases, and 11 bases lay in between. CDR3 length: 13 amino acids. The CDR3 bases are TGTGCCACCAGCAGAGATCCGGGCCCGGCGCAGTATTTT. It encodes CATSRDPGPAQYF.

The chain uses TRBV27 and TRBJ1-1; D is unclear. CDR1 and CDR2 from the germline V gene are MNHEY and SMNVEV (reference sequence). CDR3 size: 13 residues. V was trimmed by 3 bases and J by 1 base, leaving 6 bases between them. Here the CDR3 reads CASSFKSNTEAFF. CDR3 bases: TGTGCCAGCAGTTTCAAATCGAACACTGAAGCTTTCTTT.

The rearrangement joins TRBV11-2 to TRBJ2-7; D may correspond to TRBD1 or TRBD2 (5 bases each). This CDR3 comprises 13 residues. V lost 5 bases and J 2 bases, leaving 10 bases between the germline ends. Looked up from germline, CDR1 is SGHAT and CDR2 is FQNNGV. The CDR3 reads CASSRGETYEQYF. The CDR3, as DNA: TGTGCCAGCAGCCGAGGGGAAACCTACGAGCAGTACTTC. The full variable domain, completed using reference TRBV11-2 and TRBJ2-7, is EAGVAQSPRYKIIEKRQSVAFWCNPISGHATLYWYQQILGQGPKLLIQFQNNGVVDDSQLPKDRFSAERLKGVDSTLKIQPAKLEDSAVYLCASSRGETYEQYFGPGTRLTVT.

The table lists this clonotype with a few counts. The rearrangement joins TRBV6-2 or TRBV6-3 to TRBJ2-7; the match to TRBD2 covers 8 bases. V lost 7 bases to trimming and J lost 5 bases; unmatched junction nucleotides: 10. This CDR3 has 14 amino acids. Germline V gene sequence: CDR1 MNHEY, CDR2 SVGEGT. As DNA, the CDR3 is TGTGCCAGCACCGGGAGAGGAGCGGGAGACGAGCAGTACTTC. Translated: CASTGRGAGDEQYF.